The rows below give T cell receptor beta chains drawn from one sample of a study of blood T cell repertoires in COVID-19. The repertoire was sequenced with immunoSEQ multiplex PCR; TCRdb's copy has only in-frame clones and lacks some. This table holds 120,000 to 150,000 clones, 84% found once. Sequenced material: peripheral blood. These receptors originate from a woman of 80 years or more in a cohort sampled during active or convalescent COVID-19. CDR3s include the opening cysteine and the closing phenylalanine or tryptophan. D genes are given only for firm matches. Only some rows state a clone size, as once, few, many or a class for expanded clones.

>-|TRBD1|TRBJ1-3|TRBV7-2|17
CASSFMSVGTAIHTIYF
TGTGCCAGCAGCTTCATGTCGGTAGGGACAGCAATACACACCATATATTTT
>-|TRBD1|TRBJ1-4|TRBV5-1|14
CASKEQGVNEKLFF
TGCGCCAGCAAAGAACAGGGGGTTAATGAAAAACTGTTTTTT
>-|-|TRBJ2-6|TRBV4-2|14
CASSQAGGANVLTF
TGTGCCAGCAGCCAAGCCGGGGGGGCCAACGTCCTGACTTTC
>-|-|TRBJ1-2|TRBV27|13
CASSRQENYGYTF
TGTGCCAGCAGTCGGCAGGAAAACTATGGCTACACCTTC
>-|-|TRBJ2-5|TRBV7-3|13
CASSGGRSGPQYF
TGTGCCAGCAGCGGAGGAAGATCCGGGCCCCAGTACTTC
>few|TRBD2|TRBJ2-7|TRBV5-6|16
CASSLGLVMSSYEQYF
TGTGCCAGCAGCTTAGGACTAGTCATGAGCTCCTACGAGCAGTACTTC
>-|TRBD2|TRBJ2-3|TRBV12-3/TRBV12-4|13
CASQRGGTDTQYF
TGTGCCAGCCAGCGGGGGGGCACAGATACGCAGTATTTT
>-|-|TRBJ1-1|TRBV5-4|18
CASSFAALITGKNTEAFF
TGTGCCAGCAGCTTTGCGGCTTTGATTACAGGAAAGAACACTGAAGCTTTCTTT
>-|-|TRBJ1-2|TRBV7-2|12
CASSRPGLGYTF
TGTGCCAGCAGCCGACCAGGCTTAGGTTACACCTTC
>-|-|TRBJ2-1|TRBV7-3|11
CASSLSGEQFF
TGTGCCAGCAGCCTTAGTGGTGAGCAGTTCTTC
>-|TRBD1|TRBJ2-5|TRBV28|15
CASSSGGADQETQYF
TGTGCCAGCAGTTCAGGGGGCGCGGACCAAGAGACCCAGTACTTC
>-|-|TRBJ1-2|TRBV27|15
CASSKTGLLRYGYTF
TGTGCCAGCAGCAAAACAGGGTTGCTTCGCTATGGCTACACCTTC
>-|-|TRBJ2-1|TRBV6-2/TRBV6-3|15
CASSSMSPSDNEQFF
TGTGCCAGCAGTTCCATGTCACCCTCAGACAATGAGCAGTTCTTC
>-|-|TRBJ2-3|TRBV14|16
CASSQARYILGDTQYF
TGTGCCAGCAGCCAAGCACGGTATATACTTGGAGATACGCAGTATTTT
>few|-|TRBJ1-1|TRBV7-9|15
CASSWPDSMNTEAFF
TGTGCCAGCAGCTGGCCCGACAGCATGAACACTGAAGCTTTCTTT
>few|TRBD2|TRBJ2-2|TRBV4-2|15
CASSRVAGAAGELFF
TGTGCCAGCAGCCGTGTAGCGGGGGCGGCCGGGGAGCTGTTTTTT
>-|TRBD1|TRBJ2-5|TRBV14|14
CASSQNRGQETQYF
TGTGCCAGCAGCCAAAACAGGGGGCAAGAGACCCAGTACTTC
>-|TRBD1|TRBJ1-4|TRBV4-2|15
CASSQGDREGEKLFF
TGTGCCAGCAGCCAAGGGGACAGGGAGGGTGAAAAACTGTTTTTT
>once|-|TRBJ1-1|TRBV3-1/TRBV3-2|14
CASSQEGGRSEAFF
TGTGCCAGCAGCCAAGAGGGGGGACGAAGTGAAGCTTTCTTT
>-|-|TRBJ1-2|TRBV7-2|13
CASSHGGPGGYTF
TGTGCCAGCAGTCACGGGGGTCCGGGCGGCTACACCTTC
>-|TRBD1|TRBJ1-6|TRBV19|15
CASTGRGGLSSPLHF
TGTGCCAGTACCGGGAGAGGGGGCCTATCTTCACCCCTCCACTTT
>-|-|TRBJ1-5|TRBV19|14
CASSKGQNNQPQHF
TGTGCCAGTAGTAAAGGACAGAACAATCAGCCCCAGCATTTT
>-|TRBD1|TRBJ2-2|TRBV25-1|16
CASSTTGTGDTGELFF
TGTGCCAGCAGCACGACCGGGACAGGGGACACCGGGGAGCTGTTTTTT
>-|-|TRBJ1-1|TRBV6-5|15
CASSWTGTPNTEAFF
TGTGCCAGCAGTTGGACCGGGACACCGAACACTGAAGCTTTCTTT
>-|TRBD1|TRBJ1-2|TRBV29-1|11
CSVAGGTGYTF
TGCAGCGTTGCAGGGGGCACTGGCTACACCTTC
>-|TRBD1|TRBJ2-1|TRBV9|15
CASSYGTGGSNEQFF
TGTGCCAGCAGTTATGGGACAGGGGGTAGCAATGAGCAGTTCTTC
>few|-|TRBJ1-1|TRBV6-2/TRBV6-3|12
CASSLSYTEAFF
TGTGCCAGCAGCCTGTCCTACACTGAAGCTTTCTTT
>-|-|TRBJ1-6|TRBV19|14
CASKEPHQNSPLHF
TGTGCCAGTAAGGAGCCTCACCAAAATTCACCCCTCCACTTT
>few|TRBD1|TRBJ1-5|TRBV2|15
CASSATGVSNQPQHF
TGTGCCAGCAGCGCGACAGGGGTTAGCAATCAGCCCCAGCATTTT
>-|-|TRBJ2-1|TRBV2|15
CASQDTANLNNEQFF
TGTGCCAGCCAAGACACCGCAAACCTCAACAATGAGCAGTTCTTC
>-|TRBD1|TRBJ2-3|TRBV18|15
CASSPTGMVTDTQYF
TGTGCCAGCTCACCGACAGGGATGGTAACAGATACGCAGTATTTT
>-|-|TRBJ2-1|TRBV5-1|16
CASRPGHRNLYNEQFF
TGCGCCTCGAGACCGGGACACCGAAACTTGTACAATGAGCAGTTCTTC
>-|-|TRBJ2-5|TRBV11-2|11
CASSPSETQYF
TGTGCCAGCAGCCCTTCGGAGACCCAGTACTTC
>-|-|TRBJ2-3|TRBV28|15
CASSLFPGSTDTQYF
TGTGCCAGCAGTTTATTTCCAGGGAGCACAGATACGCAGTATTTT
>-|TRBD2|TRBJ2-3|TRBV7-6|16
CASSLGAGGRTDTQYF
TGTGCCAGCAGCTTGGGAGCGGGGGGACGCACAGATACGCAGTATTTT
>once|TRBD1|TRBJ1-2|TRBV5-1|14
CASSRGQTNYGYTF
TGCGCCAGCAGCAGGGGACAGACTAACTATGGCTACACCTTC
>few|TRBD1|TRBJ2-2|TRBV9|17
CASSGDRADFNTGELFF
TGTGCCAGCAGCGGGGACAGGGCCGACTTTAACACCGGGGAGCTGTTTTTT
>-|TRBD1|TRBJ2-2|TRBV28|15
CASSPGQGRTGELFF
TGTGCCAGCAGCCCCGGACAGGGGAGAACCGGGGAGCTGTTTTTT
>few|TRBD1|TRBJ1-6|TRBV7-9|17
CASSLESLGTGNSPLHF
TGTGCCAGCAGCTTAGAATCACTCGGGACAGGGAATTCACCCCTCCACTTT
>few|-|TRBJ1-2|TRBV30|12
CAWKPNARGYTF
TGTGCCTGGAAACCCAACGCGCGGGGCTACACCTTC
>-|TRBD2|TRBJ2-3|TRBV14|22
CASSQGFQLAASRTTSTDTQYF
TGTGCCAGCAGCCAAGGATTTCAACTAGCGGCAAGTAGAACAACTAGCACAGATACGCAGTATTTT
>-|-|TRBJ1-2|TRBV18|13
CASSPLEGAGYTF
TGTGCCAGCTCACCACTAGAAGGAGCTGGCTACACCTTC
>few|-|TRBJ1-5|TRBV29-1|13
CSVERYSNQPQHF
TGCAGCGTTGAGAGATATAGCAATCAGCCCCAGCATTTT
>-|-|TRBJ1-1|TRBV2|16
CASSESLSVARHKAFF
TGTGCCAGCAGTGAATCCCTCAGTGTGGCCCGACACAAAGCTTTCTTT
>-|TRBD1|TRBJ1-2|TRBV27|16
CASSGTPGQGISGYTF
TGTGCCAGCAGTGGAACCCCGGGACAGGGCATTTCTGGCTACACCTTC
>-|TRBD1|TRBJ1-2|TRBV5-8|15
CASSLAGTGLRGYTF
TGTGCCAGCAGCTTGGCCGGGACAGGGTTACGGGGCTACACCTTC
>few|-|TRBJ1-6|TRBV24-1|16
CATSDPEVKYNSPLHF
TGTGCCACCAGTGATCCAGAAGTTAAATATAATTCACCCCTCCACTTT
>-|TRBD1|TRBJ2-5|TRBV12-5|14
CASGRDSLQETQYF
TGTGCTAGTGGCCGGGACAGTCTACAAGAGACCCAGTACTTC
>-|TRBD1|TRBJ1-2|TRBV10-3|15
CAITSSTGRLYGYTF
TGTGCCATCACCTCCTCGACAGGGCGCCTTTATGGCTACACCTTC
>-|-|TRBJ2-5|TRBV5-1|13
CASSQGTQETQYF
TGCGCCAGCAGCCAGGGGACCCAAGAGACCCAGTACTTC
>-|TRBD1|TRBJ1-3|TRBV7-2|15
CASSPQGASGNTIYF
TGTGCCAGCAGTCCCCAGGGGGCAAGTGGAAACACCATATATTTT
>-|-|TRBJ1-2|TRBV5-4|15
CASSAKVDGIGGYTF
TGTGCCAGCAGCGCAAAGGTCGACGGGATCGGGGGCTACACCTTC
>-|TRBD1|TRBJ1-2|TRBV28|14
CASRTTGGHYGYTF
TGTGCCAGCAGAACAACAGGGGGCCATTATGGCTACACCTTC
>-|-|TRBJ1-2|TRBV25-1|16
CASSSGTGTRDYGYTF
TGTGCCAGCTCTTCCGGAACGGGGACACGGGACTATGGCTACACCTTC
>-|TRBD2|TRBJ2-3|TRBV24-1|18
CATSDSLAGGLGTDTQYF
TGTGCCACCAGTGATTCACTAGCGGGGGGGCTTGGCACAGATACGCAGTATTTT
>-|TRBD1|TRBJ2-1|TRBV6-5|13
CASSNPGGVQQFF
TGTGCCAGCAGTAACCCAGGGGGCGTCCAGCAGTTCTTC